Detailed here is one T cell receptor (beta chain). This sample was taken from a study of blood T cell repertoires in COVID-19. Overall study: Samples representing acute and convalescent COVID-19 were sourced from the United States, Italy and Spain. Sample material is recorded as cDNA or gDNA derived from T cells, B-cell-depleted T cells, or PBMCs.

As originally analysed: Reference gene primer amplification in the assay estimated nucleated cell counts. Sequencing was performed with immunoSEQ multiplex PCR; in TCRdb, only in-frame clones are kept and a portion is missing. That table gives V, J and clone size, and the DNA gave D and trimming. The profile shows around 100,000 clones, 86% of them singletons. Unmatched junction bases numbered 8, after V lost 4 bases and J lost 8 bases. Germline-derived CDR1 and CDR2 are KGHDR and SFDVKD. This CDR3 region has 16 residues. This clonotype was sampled from a man aged 80 or over with acute or convalescent COVID-19. Sequences were obtained from peripheral blood. The rearrangement joins TRBV24-1 to TRBJ2-1, with 12 bases fitting TRBD2. The CDR3 DNA follows: TGTGCCACCAGTGAGGCTAGCGGGAGGGCCTTTGATGAGCAGTTCTTC. Amino acid sequence: CATSEASGRAFDEQFF.